Below, 9 T cell receptor beta chains from the same sample are listed, as sequenced in a study of blood T cell repertoires in COVID-19. Sequencing was performed with immunoSEQ multiplex PCR; in TCRdb, only in-frame clones are kept and a portion is missing. The sample lists some 120,000 clones, roughly 69% occurring once. The specimen was peripheral blood. The receptors here all came from a woman in her seventies with acute or convalescent COVID-19.

The chain is built from TRBV5-1 and TRBJ1-2, with D maybe TRBD1 (5 bases). This CDR3 is built from 15 residues. V lost 7 bases and J lost 2, with 18 bases in between. Germline CDR1 SGHRS, CDR2 YFSETQ. The CDR3 loop reads CASRVQDSRNYGYTF. As DNA, the CDR3 is TGCGCCAGCCGAGTGCAAGACAGCCGGAACTATGGCTACACCTTC.

Written as DNA, the CDR3 is TGCGCCAGCAGCCCGCGGACTAGCGGGAGGGTGGCCTACGAGCAGTACTTC. Translating gives CASSPRTSGRVAYEQYF. The chain is built from TRBV4-1 and TRBJ2-7; the match to TRBD2 covers 15 bases. CDR1 and CDR2 from the germline V gene are MGHRA and YSYEKL. The V gene end was trimmed by 4 bases and the J gene end by 2 bases; junction bases not matched to a gene: 6. CDR3 length: 17 amino acids.

The genes are TRBV29-1 and TRBJ2-2; D is unresolved. Germline lookup yields CDR1 SQVTM and CDR2 ANQGSEA. Trimming took 6 bases from V and 4 from J, leaving 12 bases between them. CDR3 length: 13 amino acids. The CDR3 coding sequence is TGCAGCGTCCCCACCCCGGGCACCGGGGAGCTGTTTTTT. Residues: CSVPTPGTGELFF.

The chain joins TRBV11-2 to TRBJ1-3; 7 bases fit TRBD1. The CDR3 contains 17 residues. CDR1 SGHAT and CDR2 FQNNGV come from the germline V gene. V dropped 4 bases and J dropped 0; count of bases not matched to a gene: 9. CDR3 bases: TGTGCCAGCAGCTCTCGCCTGGGACAGCACTCTGGAAACACCATATATTTT. Its translation is CASSSRLGQHSGNTIYF.

Points on this clone: The junction differs from germline at one of its ends, possibly a read error. The V and J genes are TRBV18 and TRBJ2-7; 11 positions agree with TRBD2. There are 16 residues in the CDR3. From germline, CDR1 is KGHSH and CDR2 LQKENI. Here the CDR3 DNA reads TGTGCCAGCTCATCACCTAGCGGGAGGTCCACCTACGAGCAGTACTTC. Translation gives CASSSPSGRSTYEQYF. Variable domain in full (rest from reference TRBV18 and TRBJ2-7): NAGVMQNPRHLVRRRGQEARLRCSPMKGHSHVYWYRQLPEEGLKFMVYLQKENIIDESGMPKERFSAEFPKEGPSILRIQQVVRGDSAAYFCASSSPSGRSTYEQYFGPGTRLTVT.

This rearrangement joins TRBV7-9 to TRBJ1-1; 7 bases match TRBD1. J was trimmed by 4 bases and V by 4 bases; bases with no gene match: 3. Germline lookup yields CDR1 SEHNR and CDR2 FQNEAQ (reference sequence). The CDR3 is made up of 13 amino acids. The CDR3: CASSSTGTTEAFF. CDR3 sequence (DNA): TGTGCCAGCAGCTCGACAGGGACCACTGAAGCTTTCTTT.

The V and J genes are TRBV7-9 and TRBJ1-2, with D possibly being TRBD1 (5 bases). V was pared by 5 bases and J by 7 bases, with 20 bases between. This CDR3 has 15 residues. Germline CDR1 reads SEHNR; CDR2 reads FQNEAQ (reference sequence). This CDR3 reads CASSLFLGPQGGYTF. CDR3 nucleotide sequence: TGTGCCAGCAGCCTCTTTTTGGGGCCCCAAGGTGGCTACACCTTC.

Remarks on this clone: Other nucleotide sequences from this sample produce the same CDR3. V gene TRBV6-5 combines with J gene TRBJ2-1, with D perhaps matching TRBD2 (6 bases). The CDR3 spans 14 residues. V lost 8 bases and J lost 0, with 11 bases in between. Germline CDR1 is MNHEY and CDR2 is SVGAGI. DNA for the CDR3: TGTGCCAGCTCCCGGGGGAGCTCCTACAATGAGCAGTTCTTC. This gives the protein CASSRGSSYNEQFF.

The V and J genes are TRBV21-1 and TRBJ1-1; the table gives TRBD1 as D, unverified against the DNA. TRBV21-1 is classified as a pseudogene. The CDR3 sequence is 15 residues long. DNA for the CDR3: TGTGCCAGCAGCAAAGGGACAGGGCAGAACACTGAAGCTTTCTTT. Translated: CASSKGTGQNTEAFF.